The table lists the clone carrying this TCR beta chain with a few counts. Its antigen is unidentified. From germline, CDR1 is SEHNR and CDR2 FQNEAQ (reference sequence). V gave up 2 bases and J gave up 1 base, with 6 bases separating them. This CDR3 contains 14 residues. The source of the sample is a study of CD8 T cells in Susac syndrome. Study results and limitations: The study found that Susac CD8+ clonal expansion peaked in TEMRA cells and active patients.

RNA in amounts of about 0.45 to 1 ug was reverse transcribed with random hexamers. A multiplex approach, immunoSEQ multiplex PCR, amplified TCR beta CDR3 across 54 Vbeta and 13 Jbeta. Each CDR3 protein gets one entry after TCRdb re-called the immunoSEQ multiplex PCR reads with MiXCR. The repertoire holds 100,000 to 150,000 distinct CDR3 sequences, approximately 96% seen once, with about 0.2% in the top ten. The genes are TRBV7-9 and TRBJ2-1; D not resolved. The sequencing input was CD8+ T cells from PBMCs. The source of this sequence is a human donor with Susac syndrome. For the CDR3, the DNA is TGTGCCAGCAGCTTATACAGTTCCTACAATGAGCAGTTCTTC. Translation gives CASSLYSSYNEQFF.